A selection of T cell receptor beta chains follows, all from one sample in a study of blood T cell repertoires in COVID-19. Sequenced by immunoSEQ multiplex PCR; TCRdb stores in-frame clones only, minus some. The sample holds approximately 220,000 clones, roughly 89% seen once. The sequencing sample was made of PBMCs or T cells enriched from blood (not recorded which). The origin of the receptors is a woman aged 40 to 49 with acute COVID-19. Each CDR3 is given with its conserved first and last residue. A D gene is named only where the DNA matches it firmly. Clone size, where shown, is once, few, many, or a class for clones that have expanded.

j_call d_call v_call clone_size cdr3_nt cdr3_aa
TRBJ2-1 TRBD1 TRBV5-1 . TGCGCCAGCAGCTTGGAAGGGACAGGGATCCACGAGCAGTTCTTC CASSLEGTGIHEQFF
TRBJ1-2 . TRBV9 . TGTGCCAGCAGCGTTGGGAGTCTCCCCCACGGGGGCTACACCTTC CASSVGSLPHGGYTF
TRBJ1-1 TRBD1 TRBV30 . TGTGCCTGGAGAAAGGGGGCCACTGAAGCTTTCTTT CAWRKGATEAFF
TRBJ1-4 TRBD1 TRBV18 . TGTGCCAGCTCACCTACAGGGGCAACTAATGAAAAACTGTTTTTT CASSPTGATNEKLFF
TRBJ1-3 TRBD1 TRBV5-4 . TGTGCCAGCAGCTTGTCACAGGGGGCGCAAAGAAACACCATATATTTT CASSLSQGAQRNTIYF
TRBJ1-6 . TRBV5-1 . TGCGCCAGCAGCTTGGGACAGAGTCAGAGCTCCTATAATTCACCCCTCCACTTT CASSLGQSQSSYNSPLHF
TRBJ2-6 . TRBV5-6 . TGTGCCAGCAGCTTGGAATCAGGGGCCAACGTCCTGACTTTC CASSLESGANVLTF
TRBJ2-1 TRBD1 TRBV5-1 . TGCGCCAGCGGCCCAGGGACAGTATACAATGAGCAGTTCTTC CASGPGTVYNEQFF
TRBJ1-3 . TRBV7-8 . TGTGCCAGCAGATTGACGGGATTGCGGAGTAGCTCTGGAAACACCATATATTTT CASRLTGLRSSSGNTIYF
TRBJ1-2 . TRBV7-2 . TGTGCCAGCGGGAACAGGGCCTATAACTATGGCTACACCTTC CASGNRAYNYGYTF
TRBJ1-5 TRBD1 TRBV5-1 once TGCGCCAGCAGCTTAGGCCCACAGGGGGCAGGCAATCAGCCCCAGCATTTT CASSLGPQGAGNQPQHF
TRBJ2-7 . TRBV6-6 . TGTGCCAGCAGTTACTCGAGATCACTCAACGAGCAGTACTTC CASSYSRSLNEQYF
TRBJ1-2 . TRBV3-1/TRBV3-2 . TGTGCCAGCAGCCACGTGACTGGTTCTATCTATGGCTACACCTTC CASSHVTGSIYGYTF
TRBJ2-1 . TRBV5-6 . TGTGCCAGCAGCTTTGGGGGGGCCCGCCTTGTTTCCTACAATGAGCAGTTCTTC CASSFGGARLVSYNEQFF
TRBJ1-1 . TRBV5-1 . TGCGCCAGCAGGAAATCAGGGCTGAACACTGAAGCTTTCTTT CASRKSGLNTEAFF
TRBJ1-2 TRBD1 TRBV4-3 . TGCGCCAGCAGCCAAGAGCAGATAGGGCGCCGGGACAGCTATGGCTACACCTTC CASSQEQIGRRDSYGYTF
TRBJ1-5 . TRBV6-5 . TGTGCCAGCAGTTACTCTAGTCGGAGCAATCAGCCCCAGCATTTT CASSYSSRSNQPQHF